The present TCR beta chain was sequenced within a study of T cells in localized non-small cell lung cancer. Of note for this clone: What it recognizes is unknown.

Sequencing used immunoSEQ multiplex PCR; TCRdb keeps in-frame clones, though not all of them. The sample lists around 7,100 clones, under 55% occurring once. Germline CDR1 and CDR2: LNHNV and YYDKDF (reference sequence). Between the trimmed V and J ends, which lost 3 bases and 0 bases, there was a span of 11 bases. CDR3 length: 15 amino acids. Broader study findings: Measurement of T cell clonality placed uninvolved adjacent lung highest, above the level in tumor. As only one tumor region underwent sequencing, heterogeneity remains possible. Of the top 100 tumor clones, median 57 were in adjacent lung, 25 to 35 among its top 100.

The chain is built from TRBV15 and TRBJ1-1, with no clear D. Source: lymph node tissue, taken before any cancer treatment. The sequence was collected from a man aged 40-75 years with stage I lung adenocarcinoma. In DNA form, the CDR3 reads TGTGCCACCAGCAGGGATCGGACTATGAACACTGAAGCTTTCTTT. This sequence encodes CATSRDRTMNTEAFF. The variable domain in full, with the rest retrieved from reference TRBV15 and TRBJ1-1, is DAMVIQNPRYQVTQFGKPVTLSCSQTLNHNVMYWYQQKSSQAPKLLFHYYDKDFNNEADTPDNFQSRRPNTSFCFLDIRSPGLGDTAMYLCATSRDRTMNTEAFFGQGTRLTVV.